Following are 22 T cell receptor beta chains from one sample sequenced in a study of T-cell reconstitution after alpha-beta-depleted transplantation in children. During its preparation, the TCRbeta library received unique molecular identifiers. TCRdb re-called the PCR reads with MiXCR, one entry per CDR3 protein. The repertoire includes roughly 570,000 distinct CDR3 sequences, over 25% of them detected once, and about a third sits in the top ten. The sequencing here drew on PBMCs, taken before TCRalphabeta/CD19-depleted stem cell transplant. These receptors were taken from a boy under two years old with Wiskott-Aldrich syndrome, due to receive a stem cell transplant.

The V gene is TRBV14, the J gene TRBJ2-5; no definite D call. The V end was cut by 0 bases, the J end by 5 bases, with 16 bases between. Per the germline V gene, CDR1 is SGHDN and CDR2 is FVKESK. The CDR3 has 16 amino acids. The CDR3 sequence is CASSQEFLAPGETQYF. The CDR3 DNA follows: TGTGCCAGCAGCCAAGAATTTTTGGCGCCCGGGGAGACCCAGTACTTC.

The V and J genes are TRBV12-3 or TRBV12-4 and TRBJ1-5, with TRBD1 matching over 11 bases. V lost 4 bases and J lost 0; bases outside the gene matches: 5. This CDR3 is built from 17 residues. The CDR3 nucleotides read TGTGCCAGCAGTTCCGGGACAGGGGGTAGTAGCAATCAGCCCCAGCATTTT. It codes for CASSSGTGGSSNQPQHF.

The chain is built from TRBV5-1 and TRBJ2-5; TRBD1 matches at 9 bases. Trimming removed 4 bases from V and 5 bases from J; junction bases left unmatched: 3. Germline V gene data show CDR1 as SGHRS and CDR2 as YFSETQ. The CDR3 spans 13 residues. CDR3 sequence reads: CASSTQGAETQYF. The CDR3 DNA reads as TGCGCCAGCAGCACACAGGGGGCGGAGACCCAGTACTTC.

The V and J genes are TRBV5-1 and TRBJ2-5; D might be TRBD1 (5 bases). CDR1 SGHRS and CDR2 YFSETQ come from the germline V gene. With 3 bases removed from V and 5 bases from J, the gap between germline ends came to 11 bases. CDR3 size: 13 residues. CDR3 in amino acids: CASSSGQGETQYF. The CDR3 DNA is TGCGCCAGCAGCTCTGGACAAGGGGAGACCCAGTACTTC. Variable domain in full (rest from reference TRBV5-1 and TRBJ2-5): KAGVTQTPRYLIKTRGQQVTLSCSPISGHRSVSWYQQTPGQGLQFLFEYFSETQRNKGNFPGRFSGRQFSNSRSEMNVSTLELGDSALYLCASSSGQGETQYFGPGTRLLVL.

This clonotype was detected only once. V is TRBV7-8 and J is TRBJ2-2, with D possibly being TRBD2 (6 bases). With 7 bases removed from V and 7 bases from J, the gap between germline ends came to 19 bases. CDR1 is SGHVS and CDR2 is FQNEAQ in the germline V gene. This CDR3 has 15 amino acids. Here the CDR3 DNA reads TGTGCCAGCACCCGCGGGACCCTGCTCGTCGGGGAGCTGTTTTTT. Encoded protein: CASTRGTLLVGELFF.

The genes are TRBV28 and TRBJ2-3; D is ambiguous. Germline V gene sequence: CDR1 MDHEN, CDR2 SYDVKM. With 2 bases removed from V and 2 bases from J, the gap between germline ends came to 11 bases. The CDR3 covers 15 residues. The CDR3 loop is CASSLASTLTDTQYF. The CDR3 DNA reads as TGTGCCAGCAGTTTAGCCAGTACCCTCACAGATACGCAGTATTTT.

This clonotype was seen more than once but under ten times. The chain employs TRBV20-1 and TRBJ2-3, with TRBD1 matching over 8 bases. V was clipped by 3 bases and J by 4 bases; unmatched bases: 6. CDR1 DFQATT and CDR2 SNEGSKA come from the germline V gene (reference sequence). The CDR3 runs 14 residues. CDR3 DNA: TGCAGTGCTAGTGTCCCAGGGGGCTCAGATACGCAGTATTTT. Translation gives CSASVPGGSDTQYF.

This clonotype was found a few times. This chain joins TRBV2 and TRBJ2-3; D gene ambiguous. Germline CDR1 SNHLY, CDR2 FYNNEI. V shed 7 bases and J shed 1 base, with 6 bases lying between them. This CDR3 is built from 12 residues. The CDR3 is CASNVGTDTQYF. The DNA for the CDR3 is TGTGCCAGCAACGTAGGCACAGATACGCAGTATTTT.

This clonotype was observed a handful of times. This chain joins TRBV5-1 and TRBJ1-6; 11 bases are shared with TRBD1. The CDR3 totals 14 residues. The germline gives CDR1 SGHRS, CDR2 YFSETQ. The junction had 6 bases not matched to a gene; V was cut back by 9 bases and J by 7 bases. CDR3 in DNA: TGCGCCACGAGGACAGGGGGCGAGAATTCACCCCTCCACTTT. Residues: CATRTGGENSPLHF. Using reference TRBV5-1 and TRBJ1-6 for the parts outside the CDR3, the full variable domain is KAGVTQTPRYLIKTRGQQVTLSCSPISGHRSVSWYQQTPGQGLQFLFEYFSETQRNKGNFPGRFSGRQFSNSRSEMNVSTLELGDSALYLCATRTGGENSPLHFGNGTRLTVT.

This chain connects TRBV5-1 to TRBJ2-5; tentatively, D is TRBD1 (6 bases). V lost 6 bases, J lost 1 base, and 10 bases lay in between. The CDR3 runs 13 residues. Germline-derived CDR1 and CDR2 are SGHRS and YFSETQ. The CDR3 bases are TGCGCCAGCATTGGACAGAGCCAAGAGACCCAGTACTTC. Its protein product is CASIGQSQETQYF. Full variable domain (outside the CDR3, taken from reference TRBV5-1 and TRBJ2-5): KAGVTQTPRYLIKTRGQQVTLSCSPISGHRSVSWYQQTPGQGLQFLFEYFSETQRNKGNFPGRFSGRQFSNSRSEMNVSTLELGDSALYLCASIGQSQETQYFGPGTRLLVL.

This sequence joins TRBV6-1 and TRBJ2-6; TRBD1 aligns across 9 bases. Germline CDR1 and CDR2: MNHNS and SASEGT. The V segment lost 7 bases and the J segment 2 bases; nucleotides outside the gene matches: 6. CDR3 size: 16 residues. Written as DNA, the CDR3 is TGTGCCAGCACTAGGACAGGGGTAACTGGGGCCAACGTCCTGACTTTC. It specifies CASTRTGVTGANVLTF.

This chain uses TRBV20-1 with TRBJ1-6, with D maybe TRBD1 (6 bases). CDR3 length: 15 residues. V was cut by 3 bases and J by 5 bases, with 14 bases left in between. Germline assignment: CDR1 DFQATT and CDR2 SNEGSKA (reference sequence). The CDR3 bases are TGCAGTGCTAGCCGGGACAACACCAATAATTCACCCCTCCACTTT. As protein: CSASRDNTNNSPLHF.

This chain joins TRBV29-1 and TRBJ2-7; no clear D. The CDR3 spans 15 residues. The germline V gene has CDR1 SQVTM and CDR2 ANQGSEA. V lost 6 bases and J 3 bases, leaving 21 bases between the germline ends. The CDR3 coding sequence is TGCAGCGTCTCCGGTGAAAGGGCCCGGATCTACGAGCAGTACTTC. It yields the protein CSVSGERARIYEQYF.

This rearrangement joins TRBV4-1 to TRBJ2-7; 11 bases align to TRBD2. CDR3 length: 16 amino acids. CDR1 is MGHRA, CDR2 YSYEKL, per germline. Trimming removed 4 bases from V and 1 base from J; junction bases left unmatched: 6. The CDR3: CASSLPGLAASYEQYF. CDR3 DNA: TGCGCCAGCAGCCTTCCGGGACTAGCGGCATCCTACGAGCAGTACTTC.

The CDR3 sequence is CSAGPPSGKDTDTQYF. The DNA of the CDR3 is TGCAGTGCTGGGCCGCCTAGCGGGAAAGACACAGATACGCAGTATTTT. This sequence joins TRBV20-1 and TRBJ2-3; 9 bases agree with TRBD2. The CDR3 has 16 residues. Losses at the gene ends were 5 bases for V and 2 bases for J; bases not matched to a gene: 11. Germline CDR1 DFQATT, CDR2 SNEGSKA (reference sequence).

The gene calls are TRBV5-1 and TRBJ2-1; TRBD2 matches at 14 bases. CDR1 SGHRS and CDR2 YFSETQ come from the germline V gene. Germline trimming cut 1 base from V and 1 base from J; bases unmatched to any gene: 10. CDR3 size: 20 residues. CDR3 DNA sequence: TGCGCCAGCAGCTTGCTTTCTAGACTAGCGGGAGGGCTGTCCTACAATGAGCAGTTCTTC. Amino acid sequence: CASSLLSRLAGGLSYNEQFF.

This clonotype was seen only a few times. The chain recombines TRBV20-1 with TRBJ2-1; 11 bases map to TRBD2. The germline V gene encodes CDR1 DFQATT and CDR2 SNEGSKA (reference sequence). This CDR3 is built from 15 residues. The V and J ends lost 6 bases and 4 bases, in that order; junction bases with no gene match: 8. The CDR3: CSATGTSGIYNEQFF. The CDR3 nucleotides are TGCAGTGCGACCGGGACTAGCGGTATATACAATGAGCAGTTCTTC.

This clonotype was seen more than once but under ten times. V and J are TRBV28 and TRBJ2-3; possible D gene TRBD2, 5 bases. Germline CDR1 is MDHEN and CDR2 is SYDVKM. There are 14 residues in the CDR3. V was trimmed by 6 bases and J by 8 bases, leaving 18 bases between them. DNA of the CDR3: TGTGCCAGCAGCCGAAGAGCAGGTGGAGGTACGCAGTATTTT. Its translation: CASSRRAGGGTQYF.

CDR3: CATRMAGSNEQFF. DNA for the CDR3: TGTGCCACCAGGATGGCAGGTAGCAATGAGCAGTTCTTC. V usage is TRBV24-1 and J usage is TRBJ2-1; D gene uncertain. With 7 bases removed from V and 6 bases from J, the gap between germline ends came to 12 bases. The CDR3 extends over 13 amino acids. Germline CDR1 reads KGHDR; CDR2 reads SFDVKD.

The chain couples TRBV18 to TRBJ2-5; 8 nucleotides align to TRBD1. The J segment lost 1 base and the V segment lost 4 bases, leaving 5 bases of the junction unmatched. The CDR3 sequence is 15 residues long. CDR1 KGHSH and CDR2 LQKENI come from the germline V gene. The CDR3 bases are TGTGCCAGCTCACGGACAGGGCTAGCCCAAGAGACCCAGTACTTC. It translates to CASSRTGLAQETQYF.

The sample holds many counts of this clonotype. CDR3 sequence (DNA): TGCGCCAGCAGCCAAGTATGGACAGTTAATCAGCCCCAGCATTTT. Translating it yields CASSQVWTVNQPQHF. The gene calls are TRBV4-1 and TRBJ1-5; possible D gene TRBD1, 6 bases. This CDR3 comprises 15 residues. V was clipped by 1 base and J by 4 bases, with 11 bases between them. The germline V gene has CDR1 MGHRA and CDR2 YSYEKL.

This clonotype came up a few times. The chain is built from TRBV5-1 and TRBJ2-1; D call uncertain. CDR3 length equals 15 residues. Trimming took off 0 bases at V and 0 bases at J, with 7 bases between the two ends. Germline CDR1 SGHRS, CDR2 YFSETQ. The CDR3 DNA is TGCGCCAGCAGCTTGGGGGCCTACTCCTACAATGAGCAGTTCTTC. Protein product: CASSLGAYSYNEQFF.